The clone carrying this TCR beta chain occurred many times. This record belongs to a study of early T cells in non-severe SARS-CoV-2 infection. Each single cDNA molecule received a unique molecular identifier. In TCRdb, the 5' RACE reads were re-called with MiXCR into one record per CDR3 protein. The profile shows tens of thousands of distinct CDR3 sequences, roughly 9.9% of them singletons. Sequencing was done on a sample of whole blood. This receptor was taken from an adult who was a healthcare worker with PCR-confirmed SARS-CoV-2 infection or an uninfected control (not recorded which).

CDR3 nucleotides: TGTGCCAGCAGCTTTTTGTCGCTCGCTGGGGCTTTCTTT. Encoded protein: CASSFLSLAGAFF. The chain uses TRBV5-8 and TRBJ1-1; D is ambiguous. The CDR3 is made up of 13 amino acids. From germline, CDR1 is SGHTS and CDR2 YDEGEE. V lost 2 bases and J 11 bases, leaving 16 bases between the germline ends. Drawing the rest from reference TRBV5-8 and TRBJ1-1, the complete variable domain is EAGVTQSPTHLIKTRGQQATLRCSPISGHTSVYWYQQALGLGLQFLLWYDEGEERNRGNFPPRFSGRQFPNYSSELNVNALELEDSALYLCASSFLSLAGAFFGQGTRLTVV.